In its sample, the clone carrying this T cell receptor beta chain was seen many times. Antigen specificity is unknown. This sample was taken from a study of T cells in Graves' hyperthyroidism and ophthalmopathy. Study conclusions and caveats: In blood, most of the thyroid clonotypes expanded above 0.001 were also present.

TCR beta CDR3 regions were amplified from RNA. During a first-round RT-PCR of the TCR CDR3, the HTBI primer set was used. TCRdb reprocessed the multiplex PCR reads with MiXCR, giving one entry per CDR3 protein. The sample records 250,000 to 300,000 distinct CDR3 sequences, 13% to 15% being singletons. Germline V gene data show CDR1 as MNHNS and CDR2 as SASEGT. The V segment lost 5 bases and the J segment 7 bases; nucleotides outside the gene matches: 8. This CDR3 region has 15 residues. Those patients with uncontrolled infection, other autoimmune disease, pregnancy or lactation were excluded. Any symptoms of ophthalmopathy came after the first hyperthyroidism diagnosis, from which the blood sample dates. PBMCs stemmed from 10 ml fresh peripheral blood.

The rearrangement joins TRBV6-1 to TRBJ1-2, with 12 nucleotides matching TRBD1. The sequenced sample was blood. The clonotype comes from a woman aged 40 to 55 with Graves' hyperthyroidism that later progressed to Graves' ophthalmopathy. As DNA, the CDR3 is TGTGCCAGCAGTTTCCGGGACAGGGGGCACTTTGGCTACACCTTC. Protein product: CASSFRDRGHFGYTF.